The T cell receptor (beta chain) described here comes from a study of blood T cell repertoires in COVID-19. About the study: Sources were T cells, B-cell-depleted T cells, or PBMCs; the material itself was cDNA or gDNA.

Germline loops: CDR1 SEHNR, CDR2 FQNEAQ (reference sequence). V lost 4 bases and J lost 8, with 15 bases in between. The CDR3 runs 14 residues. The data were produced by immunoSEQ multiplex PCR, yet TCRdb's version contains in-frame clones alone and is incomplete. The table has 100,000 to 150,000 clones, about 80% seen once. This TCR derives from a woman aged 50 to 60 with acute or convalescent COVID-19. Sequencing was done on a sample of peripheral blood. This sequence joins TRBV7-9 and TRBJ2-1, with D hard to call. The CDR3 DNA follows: TGTGCCAGCAGCTCCCTGAATTTAGCTTATGAGCAGTTCTTC. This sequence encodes CASSSLNLAYEQFF.